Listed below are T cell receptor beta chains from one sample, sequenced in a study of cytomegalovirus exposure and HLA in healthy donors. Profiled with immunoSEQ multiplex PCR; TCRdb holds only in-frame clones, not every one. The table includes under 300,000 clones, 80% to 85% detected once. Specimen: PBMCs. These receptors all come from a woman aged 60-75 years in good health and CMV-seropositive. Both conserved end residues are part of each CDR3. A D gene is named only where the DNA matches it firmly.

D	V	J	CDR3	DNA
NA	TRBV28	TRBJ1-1	CASSFGPNTEAFF	TGTGCCAGCAGTTTTGGGCCGAACACTGAAGCTTTCTTT
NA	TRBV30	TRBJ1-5	CAWSTTREPQHF	TGTGCCTGGAGTACTACTAGAGAGCCCCAGCATTTT
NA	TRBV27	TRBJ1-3	CASSLSAGARNTIYF	TGTGCCAGCAGTTTATCTGCAGGCGCACGGAACACCATATATTTT
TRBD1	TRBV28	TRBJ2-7	CASSLDRGRYEQYF	TGTGCCAGCAGTTTGGACAGGGGTCGGTACGAGCAGTACTTC
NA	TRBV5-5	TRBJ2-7	CASSPTGDYEQYF	TGTGCCAGCAGCCCGACAGGAGACTACGAGCAGTACTTC
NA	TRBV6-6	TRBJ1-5	CASSYSQGSNQPQHF	TGTGCCAGCAGTTACTCACAGGGTAGCAATCAGCCCCAGCATTTT
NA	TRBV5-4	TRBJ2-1	CASSLQVNEQFF	TGTGCCAGCAGCTTGCAGGTCAATGAGCAGTTCTTC
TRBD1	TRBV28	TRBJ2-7	CASSPSGTGTAWQYF	TGTGCCAGCAGTCCATCCGGGACAGGCACGGCGTGGCAGTACTTC
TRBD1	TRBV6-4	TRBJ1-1	CASRGTGRNTEAFF	TGTGCCAGCAGGGGGACAGGCCGGAACACTGAAGCTTTCTTT
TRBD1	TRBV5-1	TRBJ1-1	CASSLARQGSEAFF	TGCGCCAGCAGCTTGGCTCGACAGGGCAGTGAAGCTTTCTTT
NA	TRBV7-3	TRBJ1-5	CASSLSGINQPQHF	TGTGCCAGCAGCTTATCAGGGATCAATCAGCCCCAGCATTTT